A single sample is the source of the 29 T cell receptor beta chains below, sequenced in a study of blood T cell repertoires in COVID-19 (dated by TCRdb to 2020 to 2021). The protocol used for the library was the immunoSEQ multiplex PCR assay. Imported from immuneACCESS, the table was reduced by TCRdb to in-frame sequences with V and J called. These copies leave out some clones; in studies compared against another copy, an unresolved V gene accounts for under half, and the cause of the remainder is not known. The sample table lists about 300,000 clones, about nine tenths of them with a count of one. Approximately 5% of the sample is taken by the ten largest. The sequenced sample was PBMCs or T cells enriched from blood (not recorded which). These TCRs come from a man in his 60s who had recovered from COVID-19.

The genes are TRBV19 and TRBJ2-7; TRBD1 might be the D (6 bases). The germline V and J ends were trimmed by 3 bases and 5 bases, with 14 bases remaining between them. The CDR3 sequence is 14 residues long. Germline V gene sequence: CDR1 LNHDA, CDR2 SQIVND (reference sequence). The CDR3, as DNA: TGTGCCAGTAGTATCAGAGGGGGATTTGACGAGCAGTACTTC. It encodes CASSIRGGFDEQYF.

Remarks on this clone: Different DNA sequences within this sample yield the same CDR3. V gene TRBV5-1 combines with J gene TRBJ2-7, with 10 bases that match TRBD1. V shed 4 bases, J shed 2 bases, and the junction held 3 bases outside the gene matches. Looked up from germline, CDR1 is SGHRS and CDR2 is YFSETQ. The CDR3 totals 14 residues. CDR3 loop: CASSTGQGAYEQYF. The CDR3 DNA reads TGCGCCAGCAGCACCGGACAGGGGGCCTACGAGCAGTACTTC.

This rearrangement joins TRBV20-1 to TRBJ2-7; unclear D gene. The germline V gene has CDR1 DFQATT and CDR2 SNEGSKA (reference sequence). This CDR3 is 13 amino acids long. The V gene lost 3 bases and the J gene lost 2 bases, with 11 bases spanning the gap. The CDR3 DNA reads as TGCAGTGCTAGTGCGCAGGCCCCCTACGAGCAGTACTTC. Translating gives CSASAQAPYEQYF.

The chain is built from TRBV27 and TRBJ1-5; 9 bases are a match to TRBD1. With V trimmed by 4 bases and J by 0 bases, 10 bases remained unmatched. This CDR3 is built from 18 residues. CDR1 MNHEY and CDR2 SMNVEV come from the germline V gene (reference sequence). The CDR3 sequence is CASSSWTGEGNSNQPQHF. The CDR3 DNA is TGTGCCAGCAGTTCGTGGACAGGGGAGGGCAATAGCAATCAGCCCCAGCATTTT.

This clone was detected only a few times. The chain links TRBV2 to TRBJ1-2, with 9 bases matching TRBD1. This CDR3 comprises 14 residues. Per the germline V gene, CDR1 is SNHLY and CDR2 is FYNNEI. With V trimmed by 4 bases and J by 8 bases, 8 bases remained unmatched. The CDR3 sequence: CASSVSGQGRGYTF. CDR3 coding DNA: TGTGCCAGCAGTGTGTCTGGACAGGGGAGGGGCTACACCTTC.

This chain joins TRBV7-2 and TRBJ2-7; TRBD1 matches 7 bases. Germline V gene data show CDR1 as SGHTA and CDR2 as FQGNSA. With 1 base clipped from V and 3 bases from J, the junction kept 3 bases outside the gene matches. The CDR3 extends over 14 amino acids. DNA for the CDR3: TGTGCCAGCAGCTTAGTGGGACAGAACTACGAGCAGTACTTC. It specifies CASSLVGQNYEQYF.

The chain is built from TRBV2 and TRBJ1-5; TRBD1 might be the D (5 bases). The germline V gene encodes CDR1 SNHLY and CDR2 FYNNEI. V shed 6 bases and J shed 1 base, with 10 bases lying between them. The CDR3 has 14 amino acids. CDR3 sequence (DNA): TGTGCCAGCAGGTCAGGGCTAAGCAATCAGCCCCAGCATTTT. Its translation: CASRSGLSNQPQHF.

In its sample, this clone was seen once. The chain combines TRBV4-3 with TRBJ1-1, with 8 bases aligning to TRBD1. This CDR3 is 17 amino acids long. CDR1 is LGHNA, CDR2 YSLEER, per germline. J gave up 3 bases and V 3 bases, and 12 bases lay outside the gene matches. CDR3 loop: CASSHPRTGLGDTEAFF. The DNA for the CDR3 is TGCGCCAGCAGCCATCCTAGGACAGGGTTGGGGGACACTGAAGCTTTCTTT.

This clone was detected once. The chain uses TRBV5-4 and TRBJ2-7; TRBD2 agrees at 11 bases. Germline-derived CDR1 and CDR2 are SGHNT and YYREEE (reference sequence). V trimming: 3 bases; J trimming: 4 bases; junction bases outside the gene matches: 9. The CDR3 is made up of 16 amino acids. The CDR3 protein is CASSSWVTSGKYEQYF. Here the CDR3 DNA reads TGTGCCAGCAGCTCCTGGGTGACTAGCGGGAAATACGAGCAGTACTTC.

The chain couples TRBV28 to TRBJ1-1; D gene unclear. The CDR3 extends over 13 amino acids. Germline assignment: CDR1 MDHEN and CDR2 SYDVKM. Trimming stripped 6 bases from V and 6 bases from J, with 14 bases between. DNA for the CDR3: TGTGCCAGCAGAGAGACGAGGTTACCTGAAGCTTTCTTT. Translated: CASRETRLPEAFF.

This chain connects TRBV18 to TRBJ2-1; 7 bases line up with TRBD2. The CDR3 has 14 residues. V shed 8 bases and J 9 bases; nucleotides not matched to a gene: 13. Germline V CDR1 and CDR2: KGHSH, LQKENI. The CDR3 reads CASTKLVGEGEQFF. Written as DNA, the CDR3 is TGTGCCAGCACCAAACTAGTTGGGGAGGGTGAGCAGTTCTTC. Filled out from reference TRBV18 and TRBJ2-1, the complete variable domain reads NAGVMQNPRHLVRRRGQEARLRCSPMKGHSHVYWYRQLPEEGLKFMVYLQKENIIDESGMPKERFSAEFPKEGPSILRIQQVVRGDSAAYFCASTKLVGEGEQFFGPGTRLTVL.

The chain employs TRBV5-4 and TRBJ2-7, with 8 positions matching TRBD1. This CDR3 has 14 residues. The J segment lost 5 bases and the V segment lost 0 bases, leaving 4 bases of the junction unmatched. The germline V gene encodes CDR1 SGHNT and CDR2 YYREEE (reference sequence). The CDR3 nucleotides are TGTGCCAGCAGCTTGGTTGACAGGGGCGACGAGCAGTACTTC. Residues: CASSLVDRGDEQYF.

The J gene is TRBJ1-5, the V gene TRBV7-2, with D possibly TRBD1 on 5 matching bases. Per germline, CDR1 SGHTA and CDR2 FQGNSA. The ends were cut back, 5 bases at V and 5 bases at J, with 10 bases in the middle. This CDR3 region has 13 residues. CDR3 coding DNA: TGTGCCAGCAGCCTAGACAGTCATCAGCCCCAGCATTTT. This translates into CASSLDSHQPQHF.

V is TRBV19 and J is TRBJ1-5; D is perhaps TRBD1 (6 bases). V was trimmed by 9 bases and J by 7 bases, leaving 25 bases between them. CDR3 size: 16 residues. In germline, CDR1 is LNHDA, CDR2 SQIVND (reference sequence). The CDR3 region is CASLYRGAGAAQPQHF. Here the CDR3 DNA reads TGTGCCAGCCTTTATAGGGGGGCGGGGGCAGCCCAGCCCCAGCATTTT.

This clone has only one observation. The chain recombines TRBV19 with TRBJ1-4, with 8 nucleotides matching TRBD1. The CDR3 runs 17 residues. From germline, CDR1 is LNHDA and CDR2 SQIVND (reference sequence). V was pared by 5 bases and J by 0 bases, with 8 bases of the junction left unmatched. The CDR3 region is CASSSIRGQTTNEKLFF. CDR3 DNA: TGTGCCAGTAGTTCTATCAGGGGGCAGACAACTAATGAAAAACTGTTTTTT.

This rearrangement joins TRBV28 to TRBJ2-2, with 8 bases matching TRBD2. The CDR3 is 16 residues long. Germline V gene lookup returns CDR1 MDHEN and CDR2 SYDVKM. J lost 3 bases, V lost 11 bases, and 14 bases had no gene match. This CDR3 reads CAVEGGTRADTGELFF. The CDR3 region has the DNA TGTGCCGTCGAGGGAGGGACTAGAGCCGACACCGGGGAGCTGTTTTTT.

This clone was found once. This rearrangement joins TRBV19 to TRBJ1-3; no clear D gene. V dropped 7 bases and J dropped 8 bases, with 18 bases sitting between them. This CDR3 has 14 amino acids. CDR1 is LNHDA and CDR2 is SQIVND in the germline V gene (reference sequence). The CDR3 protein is CASTRVFPPDTIYF. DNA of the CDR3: TGTGCCAGTACCCGAGTGTTTCCCCCGGACACCATATATTTT.

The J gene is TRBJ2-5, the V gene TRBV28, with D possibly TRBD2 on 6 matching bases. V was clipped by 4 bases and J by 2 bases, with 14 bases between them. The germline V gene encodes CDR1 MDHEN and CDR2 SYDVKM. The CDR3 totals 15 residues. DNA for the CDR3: TGTGCCAGCAGTTCGGCGGGACTGTCACAAGAGACCCAGTACTTC. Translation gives CASSSAGLSQETQYF.

This CDR3 reads CASSFLAGGRNEQFF. The CDR3 DNA sequence: TGTGCCAGCAGCTTCTTAGCGGGAGGCAGGAATGAGCAGTTCTTC. The rearrangement joins TRBV2 to TRBJ2-1; 10 nucleotides agree with TRBD2. Germline V gives CDR1 SNHLY, CDR2 FYNNEI. This CDR3 region has 15 residues. Germline trimming cut 6 bases from V and 7 bases from J; bases unmatched to any gene: 9.

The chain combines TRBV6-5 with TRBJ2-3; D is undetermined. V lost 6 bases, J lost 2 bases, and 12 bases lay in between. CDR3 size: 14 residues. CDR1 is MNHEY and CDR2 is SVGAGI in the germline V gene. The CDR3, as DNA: TGTGCCAGCAGCTCACCTACGTTCACAGATACGCAGTATTTT. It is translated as CASSSPTFTDTQYF.

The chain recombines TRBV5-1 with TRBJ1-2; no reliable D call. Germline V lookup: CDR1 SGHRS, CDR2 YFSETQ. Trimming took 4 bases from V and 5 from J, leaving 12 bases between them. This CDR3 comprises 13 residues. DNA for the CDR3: TGCGCCAGCAGCCGAGATATAATTTATGGCTACACCTTC. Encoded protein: CASSRDIIYGYTF.

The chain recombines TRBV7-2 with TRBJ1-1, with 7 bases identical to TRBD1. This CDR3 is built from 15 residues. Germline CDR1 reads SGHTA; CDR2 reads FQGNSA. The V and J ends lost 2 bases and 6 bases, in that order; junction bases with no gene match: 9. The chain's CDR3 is CASSLSLDRVAEAFF. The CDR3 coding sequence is TGTGCCAGCAGCTTAAGCCTCGACAGGGTGGCTGAAGCTTTCTTT. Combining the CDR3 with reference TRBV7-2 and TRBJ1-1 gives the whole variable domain GAGVSQSPSNKVTEKGKDVELRCDPISGHTALYWYRQSLGQGLEFLIYFQGNSAPDKSGLPSDRFSAERTGGSVSTLTIQRTQQEDSAVYLCASSLSLDRVAEAFFGQGTRLTVV.

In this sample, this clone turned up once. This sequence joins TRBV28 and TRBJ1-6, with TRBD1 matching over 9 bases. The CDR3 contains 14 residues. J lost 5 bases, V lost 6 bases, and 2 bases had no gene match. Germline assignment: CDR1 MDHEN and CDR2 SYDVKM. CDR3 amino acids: CASRDRGDNSPLHF. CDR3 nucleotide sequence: TGTGCCAGCAGGGACAGGGGTGATAATTCACCCCTCCACTTT.

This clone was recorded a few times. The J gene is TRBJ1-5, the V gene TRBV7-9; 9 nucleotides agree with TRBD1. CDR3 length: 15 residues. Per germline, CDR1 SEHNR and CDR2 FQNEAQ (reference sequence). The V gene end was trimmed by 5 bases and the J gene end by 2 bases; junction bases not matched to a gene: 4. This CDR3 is CASSKDRGRNQPQHF. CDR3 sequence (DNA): TGTGCCAGCAGCAAGGACAGGGGACGCAATCAGCCCCAGCATTTT.

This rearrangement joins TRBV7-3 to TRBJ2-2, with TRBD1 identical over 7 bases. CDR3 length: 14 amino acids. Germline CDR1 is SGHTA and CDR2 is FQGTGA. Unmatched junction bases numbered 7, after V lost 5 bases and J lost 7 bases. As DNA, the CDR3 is TGTGCCAGCAGCCCCGACAGGGTGGGCGGGGAGCTGTTTTTT. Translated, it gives CASSPDRVGGELFF.

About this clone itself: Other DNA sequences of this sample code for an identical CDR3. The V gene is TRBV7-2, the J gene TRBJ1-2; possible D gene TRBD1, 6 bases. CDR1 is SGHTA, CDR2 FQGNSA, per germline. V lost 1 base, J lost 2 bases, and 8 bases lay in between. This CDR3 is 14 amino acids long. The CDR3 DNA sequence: TGTGCCAGCAGCTTAGGGACAGAAAACTATGGCTACACCTTC. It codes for CASSLGTENYGYTF.

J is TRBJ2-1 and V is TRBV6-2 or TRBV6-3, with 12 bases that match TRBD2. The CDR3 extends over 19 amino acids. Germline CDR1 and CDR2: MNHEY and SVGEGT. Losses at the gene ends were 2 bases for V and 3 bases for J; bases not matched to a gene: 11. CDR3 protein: CASSYPGRLAGAVYNEQFF. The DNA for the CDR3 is TGTGCCAGCAGTTACCCGGGCCGACTAGCGGGAGCAGTCTACAATGAGCAGTTCTTC.

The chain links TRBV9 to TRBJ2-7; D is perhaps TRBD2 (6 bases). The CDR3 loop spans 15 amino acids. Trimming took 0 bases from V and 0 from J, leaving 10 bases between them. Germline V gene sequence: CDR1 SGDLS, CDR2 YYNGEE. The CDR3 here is CASSVGWTTSYEQYF. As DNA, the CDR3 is TGTGCCAGCAGCGTAGGTTGGACTACCTCCTACGAGCAGTACTTC.

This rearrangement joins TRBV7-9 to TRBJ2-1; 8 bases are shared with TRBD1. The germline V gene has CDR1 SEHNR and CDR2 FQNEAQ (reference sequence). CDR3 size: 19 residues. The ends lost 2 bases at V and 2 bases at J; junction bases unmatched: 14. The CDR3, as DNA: TGTGCCAGCAGCTTATTGGGGACAGGATTTCCCTCGGCCTACAATGAGCAGTTCTTC. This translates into CASSLLGTGFPSAYNEQFF.